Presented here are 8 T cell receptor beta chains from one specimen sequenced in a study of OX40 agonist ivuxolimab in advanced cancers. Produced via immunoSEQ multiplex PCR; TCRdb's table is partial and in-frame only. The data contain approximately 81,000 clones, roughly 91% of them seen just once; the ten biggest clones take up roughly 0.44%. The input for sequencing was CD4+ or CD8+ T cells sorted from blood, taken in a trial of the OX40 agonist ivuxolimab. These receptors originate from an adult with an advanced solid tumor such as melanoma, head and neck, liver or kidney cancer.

CDR3 in amino acids: CASARGEGGGTDTQYF. DNA for the CDR3: TGTGCTAGTGCCCGAGGGGAAGGGGGCGGCACAGATACGCAGTATTTT. The rearrangement uses TRBV12-5 and TRBJ2-3, with 7 bases aligning to TRBD1. The CDR3 totals 16 residues. V lost 7 bases and J lost 1; bases outside the gene matches: 11. Germline CDR1 reads LGHNT; CDR2 reads FRNRAP.

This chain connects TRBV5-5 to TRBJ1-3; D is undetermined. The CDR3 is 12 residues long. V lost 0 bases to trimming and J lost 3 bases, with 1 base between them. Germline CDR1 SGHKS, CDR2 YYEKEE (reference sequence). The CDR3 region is CASSLGGNTIYF. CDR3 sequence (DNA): TGTGCCAGCAGCTTGGGTGGAAACACCATATATTTT.

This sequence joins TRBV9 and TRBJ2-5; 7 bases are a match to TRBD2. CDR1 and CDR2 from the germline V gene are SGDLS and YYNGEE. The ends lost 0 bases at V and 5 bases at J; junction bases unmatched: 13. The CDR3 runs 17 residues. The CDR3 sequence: CASSVGVAGGPRETQYF. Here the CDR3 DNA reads TGTGCCAGCAGCGTAGGGGTAGCGGGCGGACCTAGGGAGACCCAGTACTTC.

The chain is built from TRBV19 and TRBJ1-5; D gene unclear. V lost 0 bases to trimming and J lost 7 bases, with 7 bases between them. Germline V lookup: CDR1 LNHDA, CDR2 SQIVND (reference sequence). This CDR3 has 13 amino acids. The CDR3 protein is CASSIEGTQPQHF. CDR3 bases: TGTGCCAGTAGTATAGAGGGAACGCAGCCCCAGCATTTT.

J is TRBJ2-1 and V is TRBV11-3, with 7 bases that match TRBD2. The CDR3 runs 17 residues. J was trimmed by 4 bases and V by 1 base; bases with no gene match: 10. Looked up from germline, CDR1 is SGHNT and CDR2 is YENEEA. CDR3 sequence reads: CASSLGGERGLYNEQFF. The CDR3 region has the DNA TGTGCCAGCAGCTTAGGGGGAGAGCGGGGTTTATACAATGAGCAGTTCTTC.

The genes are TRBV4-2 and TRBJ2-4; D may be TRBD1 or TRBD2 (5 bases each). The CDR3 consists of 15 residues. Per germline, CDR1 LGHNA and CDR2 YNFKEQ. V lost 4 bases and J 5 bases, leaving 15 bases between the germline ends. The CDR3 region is CASSPTGPGQNIQYF. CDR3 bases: TGTGCCAGCAGCCCTACGGGACCTGGGCAAAACATTCAGTACTTC.

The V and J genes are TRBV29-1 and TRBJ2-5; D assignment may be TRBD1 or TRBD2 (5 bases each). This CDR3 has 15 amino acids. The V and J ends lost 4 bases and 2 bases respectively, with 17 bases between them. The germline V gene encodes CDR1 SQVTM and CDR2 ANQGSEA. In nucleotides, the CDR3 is TGCAGCGTTGTCGTCGGGACCGACGCTCAAGAGACCCAGTACTTC. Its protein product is CSVVVGTDAQETQYF.

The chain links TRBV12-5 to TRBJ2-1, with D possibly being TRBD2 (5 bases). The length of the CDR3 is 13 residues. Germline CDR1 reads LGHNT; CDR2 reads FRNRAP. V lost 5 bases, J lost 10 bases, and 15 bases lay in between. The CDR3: CASGTSGVREQFF. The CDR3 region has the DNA TGTGCTAGTGGTACTTCCGGGGTCAGGGAGCAGTTCTTC. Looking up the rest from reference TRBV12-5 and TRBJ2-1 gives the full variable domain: DARVTQTPRHKVTEMGQEVTMRCQPILGHNTVFWYRQTMMQGLELLAYFRNRAPLDDSGMPKDRFSAEMPDATLATLKIQPSEPRDSAVYFCASGTSGVREQFFGPGTRLTVL.